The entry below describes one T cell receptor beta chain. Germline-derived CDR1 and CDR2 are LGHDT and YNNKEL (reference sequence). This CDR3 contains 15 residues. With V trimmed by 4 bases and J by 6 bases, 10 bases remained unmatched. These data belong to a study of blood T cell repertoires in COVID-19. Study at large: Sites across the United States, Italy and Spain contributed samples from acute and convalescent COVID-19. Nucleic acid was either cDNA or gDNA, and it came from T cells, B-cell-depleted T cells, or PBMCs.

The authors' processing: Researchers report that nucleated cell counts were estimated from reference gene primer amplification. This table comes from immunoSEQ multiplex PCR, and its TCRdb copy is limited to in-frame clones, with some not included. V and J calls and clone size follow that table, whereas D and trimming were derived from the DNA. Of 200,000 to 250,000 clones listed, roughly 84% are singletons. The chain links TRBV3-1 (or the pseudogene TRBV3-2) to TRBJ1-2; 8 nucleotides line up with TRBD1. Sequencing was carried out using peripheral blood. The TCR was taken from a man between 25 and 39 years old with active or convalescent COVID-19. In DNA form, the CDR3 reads TGTGCCAGCAGCCCATGGGCAGGGGGCGCAGATGGCTACACCTTC. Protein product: CASSPWAGGADGYTF.